This TCR beta chain was captured by sequencing in a study of technical replicates of blood from four donors. Per germline, CDR1 SQVTM and CDR2 ANQGSEA. V dropped 7 bases and J dropped 4 bases, with 9 bases sitting between them. The CDR3 extends over 11 amino acids. Sequencing was performed with immunoSEQ multiplex PCR; in TCRdb, only in-frame clones are kept and a portion is missing. This table holds about 72,000 clones, roughly 95% found once. The sequence was collected from a human donor in good health. Sequenced input: T cells isolated from PBMCs. This chain connects TRBV29-1 to TRBJ2-3, with D possibly TRBD1 on 5 matching bases. This CDR3 reads CSAPGSDTQYF. The CDR3 DNA follows: TGCAGCGCCCCAGGGTCAGATACGCAGTATTTT.